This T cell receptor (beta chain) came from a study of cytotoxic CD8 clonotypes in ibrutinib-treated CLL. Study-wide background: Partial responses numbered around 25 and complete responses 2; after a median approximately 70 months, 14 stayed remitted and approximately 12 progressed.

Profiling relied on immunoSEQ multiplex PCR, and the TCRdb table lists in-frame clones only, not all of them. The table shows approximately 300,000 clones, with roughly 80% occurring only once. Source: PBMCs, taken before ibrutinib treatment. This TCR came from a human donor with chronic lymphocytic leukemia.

CDR3 residues: CASSIQRQETQYF. CDR3 nucleotides: TGTGCCAGCAGTATACAGCGCCAAGAGACCCAGTACTTC. The chain links TRBV27 to TRBJ2-5; D not certain. This CDR3 has 13 amino acids. V was pared by 5 bases and J by 1 base, with 8 bases between. CDR1 and CDR2 from the germline V gene are MNHEY and SMNVEV (reference sequence).